The next 14 T cell receptor beta chains were all read from a single sample in a study of T cell changes during pregnancy in multiple sclerosis. Assay used: immunoSEQ multiplex PCR; TCRdb lists only in-frame clones, some missing. The sample contains 40,000 to 55,000 clones, more than 85% of which appear only once. This sample comprised CD8+ T cells from peripheral blood mononuclear cells, obtained after pregnancy. The receptors originated from a female donor with multiple sclerosis, enrolled in a pregnancy study.

The chain combines TRBV7-9 with TRBJ1-4; D not resolved. The CDR3 runs 16 residues. Trimming cost V 4 bases and J 8 bases, with 20 bases left between them. The germline V gene encodes CDR1 SEHNR and CDR2 FQNEAQ (reference sequence). CDR3 protein: CASSSPSLWGEEKLFF. The CDR3 bases are TGTGCCAGCAGCTCGCCTTCACTATGGGGAGAAGAAAAACTGTTTTTT.

The rearrangement links TRBV5-5 to TRBJ2-7; D is possibly TRBD2 (5 bases). Germline CDR1 and CDR2: SGHKS and YYEKEE (reference sequence). Trimming left V 2 bases short and J 0 bases short, with 12 bases between. There are 15 residues in the CDR3. The CDR3 sequence is CASSFQLGSSYEQYF. Here the CDR3 DNA reads TGTGCCAGCAGCTTTCAATTGGGGAGCTCCTACGAGCAGTACTTC. The whole variable domain, filled in from reference TRBV5-5 and TRBJ2-7, reads DAGVTQSPTHLIKTRGQQVTLRCSPISGHKSVSWYQQVLGQGPQFIFQYYEKEERGRGNFPDRFSARQFPNYSSELNVNALLLGDSALYLCASSFQLGSSYEQYFGPGTRLTVT.

This rearrangement joins TRBV14 to TRBJ1-2; D possibly corresponds to TRBD1 (6 bases). V was clipped by 0 bases and J by 5 bases, with 7 bases between them. The CDR3 is 13 residues long. Germline CDR1 is SGHDN and CDR2 is FVKESK. The CDR3 reads CASSQEQGYGYTF. The DNA of the CDR3 is TGTGCCAGCAGCCAAGAACAGGGTTATGGCTACACCTTC.

The chain recombines TRBV19 with TRBJ2-1; the match to TRBD2 covers 9 bases. Germline CDR1 reads LNHDA; CDR2 reads SQIVND (reference sequence). The CDR3 contains 17 residues. The J segment lost 1 base and the V segment lost 3 bases, leaving 7 bases of the junction unmatched. The CDR3 sequence: CASSIVAGVGSYNEQFF. In nucleotides, the CDR3 is TGTGCCAGTAGTATCGTAGCGGGAGTGGGGTCCTACAATGAGCAGTTCTTC.

This chain uses TRBV4-1 with TRBJ2-2; 7 bases agree with TRBD2. V was pared by 0 bases and J by 5 bases, with 6 bases of the junction left unmatched. The CDR3 spans 16 residues. CDR1 MGHRA and CDR2 YSYEKL come from the germline V gene. The CDR3 is CASSQDWGGWTGELFF. In DNA form, the CDR3 reads TGCGCCAGCAGCCAAGATTGGGGGGGTTGGACCGGGGAGCTGTTTTTT.

The gene calls are TRBV6-4 and TRBJ2-1; D may be TRBD1 (8 bases). V dropped 2 bases and J dropped 4 bases, with 12 bases sitting between them. This CDR3 is built from 15 residues. Per the germline V gene, CDR1 is MRHNA and CDR2 is SNTAGT. The CDR3, as DNA: TGTGCCAGCAGTGACGCACAGGGGGGGTACAATGAGCAGTTCTTC. It encodes CASSDAQGGYNEQFF.

As to this clone: The DNA is omitted, as the CDR3 cannot be located on it reliably, and the CDR3 follows TCRdb's listing. V is TRBV9 and J is TRBJ2-2; the D call TRBD2 from the table was never checked on the DNA. CDR1 and CDR2 (germline): SGDLS, YYNGEE. The CDR3 is 18 amino acids in total, end residues counted. CDR3 amino acids: CASSVFASGSLRAGELFF.

The V and J genes are TRBV4-3 and TRBJ1-1; TRBD1 aligns across 10 bases. V was clipped by 8 bases and J by 1 base; unmatched bases: 4. CDR1 is LGHNA, CDR2 YSLEER, per germline. The CDR3 consists of 14 residues. The CDR3 bases are TGCGCCAGCGGATGGGACAGGGGGAACACTGAAGCTTTCTTT. It is translated as CASGWDRGNTEAFF.

The V call is TRBV27, the J call TRBJ1-2; no clear D gene. Trimming shortened V by 2 bases and J by 5 bases, and 9 bases separated the two germline ends. Germline lookup yields CDR1 MNHEY and CDR2 SMNVEV (reference sequence). The CDR3 contains 13 residues. The CDR3 sequence: CASSLAGSYGYTF. The CDR3, as DNA: TGTGCCAGCAGTTTAGCAGGTTCTTATGGCTACACCTTC.

The chain recombines TRBV4-3 with TRBJ2-7; TRBD2 is a possible D gene (7 bases). Between the trimmed V and J ends, which lost 1 base and 2 bases, there was a span of 15 bases. Germline V CDR1 and CDR2: LGHNA, YSLEER. CDR3 length equals 16 residues. Written as DNA, the CDR3 is TGCGCCAGCAGCCAAGTAGGCGGGGGCCACCCCTACGAGCAGTACTTC. Amino acid sequence: CASSQVGGGHPYEQYF.

This clone is a singleton in its sample. V gene TRBV28 combines with J gene TRBJ1-4; the D gene is possibly TRBD1 (6 bases). Germline CDR1 MDHEN, CDR2 SYDVKM. V was shortened by 1 base and J by 6 bases, with 12 bases between the two germline ends. This CDR3 has 15 amino acids. The CDR3 here is CASSLSDSRYEKLFF. In nucleotides, the CDR3 is TGTGCCAGCAGTTTATCGGACAGTCGATATGAAAAACTGTTTTTT.

The V and J genes are TRBV19 and TRBJ1-2, with a weak D call TRBD1 (6 bases). CDR1 and CDR2 (germline): LNHDA, SQIVND (reference sequence). V shed 4 bases and J shed 7 bases, with 10 bases lying between them. This CDR3 spans 12 amino acids. The chain's CDR3 is CASSTYRVGYTF. Written as DNA, the CDR3 is TGTGCCAGTAGTACGTACAGGGTTGGCTACACCTTC.

This clone was detected only once. The junction departs from the called germline gene at one end, perhaps through a read error. The chain couples TRBV6-1 to TRBJ1-2, with TRBD1 matching over 8 bases. From germline, CDR1 is MNHNS and CDR2 SASEGT. CDR3 length: 12 amino acids. CDR3: CASREDRGGYTF. The CDR3 DNA follows: TGTGCCAGCAGAGAAGACAGGGGTGGCTACACCTTC.

V usage is TRBV27 and J usage is TRBJ1-1, with 8 nucleotides matching TRBD1. V lost 5 bases to trimming and J lost 3 bases; unmatched junction nucleotides: 11. The CDR3 has 16 residues. CDR1 and CDR2 (germline): MNHEY, SMNVEV (reference sequence). The CDR3 region is CASSPTRQGKYTEAFF. The CDR3 coding sequence is TGTGCCAGCAGTCCTACACGACAGGGGAAGTACACTGAAGCTTTCTTT.